This TCR beta chain was recovered during a study of T cells after yellow fever vaccination. Template-switching 5'RACE yielded the TCR cDNA; a universal primer site and UMIs were added in the process. TCRdb itself ran the 5' RACE reads through MiXCR, one entry per CDR3 protein. The table records 300,000 to 350,000 distinct CDR3 sequences, approximately 4% of them present only once. Trimming cost V 0 bases and J 0 bases; bases outside gene matches: 5. From germline, CDR1 is SGHRS and CDR2 YFSETQ. This CDR3 is 17 amino acids long. General study results and limits: Abundant clonotypes (contaminants from the bulk population) could be present in FACS-sorted repertoires. Post-booster samples contained most primary-vaccination clones (around 95% CD4, around 89% CD8). A faster peak, day 5 versus 15, was reached by the weaker secondary response.

Worth noting for this clonotype: Its antigen is unidentified.

The V gene is TRBV5-1, the J gene TRBJ1-3; 8 bases fit TRBD1. This specimen consisted of PBMCs, obtained 15 days after the yellow fever booster vaccination. The sequence derives from a man between 18 and 35 years old who received the YFV17D yellow fever vaccine. The CDR3 nucleotides are TGCGCCAGCAGCTTGGACACAGGGGGACTCTCTGGAAACACCATATATTTT. Its translation: CASSLDTGGLSGNTIYF.